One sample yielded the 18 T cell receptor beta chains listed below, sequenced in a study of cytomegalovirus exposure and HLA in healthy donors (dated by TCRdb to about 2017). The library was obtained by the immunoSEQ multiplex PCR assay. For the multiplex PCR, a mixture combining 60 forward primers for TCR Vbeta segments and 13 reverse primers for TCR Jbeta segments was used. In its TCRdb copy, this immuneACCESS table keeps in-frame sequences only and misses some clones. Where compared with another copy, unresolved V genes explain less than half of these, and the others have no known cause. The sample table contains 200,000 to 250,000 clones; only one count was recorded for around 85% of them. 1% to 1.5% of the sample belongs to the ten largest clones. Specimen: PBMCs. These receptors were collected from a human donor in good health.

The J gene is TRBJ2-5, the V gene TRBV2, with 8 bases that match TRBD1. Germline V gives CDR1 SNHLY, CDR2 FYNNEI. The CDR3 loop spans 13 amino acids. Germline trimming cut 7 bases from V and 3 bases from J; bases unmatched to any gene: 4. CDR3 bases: TGTGCCAGCATTCGGACAGGGAAAGAGACCCAGTACTTC. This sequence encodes CASIRTGKETQYF.

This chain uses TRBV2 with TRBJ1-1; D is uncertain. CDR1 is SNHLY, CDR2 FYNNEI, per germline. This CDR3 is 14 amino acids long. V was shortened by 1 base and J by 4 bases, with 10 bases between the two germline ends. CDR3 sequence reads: CASSEVSGLTEAFF. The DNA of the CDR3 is TGTGCCAGCAGTGAAGTCTCTGGCCTCACTGAAGCTTTCTTT.

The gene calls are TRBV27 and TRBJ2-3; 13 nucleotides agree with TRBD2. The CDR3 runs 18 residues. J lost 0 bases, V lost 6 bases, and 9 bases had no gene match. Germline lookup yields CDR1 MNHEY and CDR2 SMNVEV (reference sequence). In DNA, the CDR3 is TGTGCCAGCAGCCTAACCCGACTAGCGGGAGGAAGCACAGATACGCAGTATTTT. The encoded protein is CASSLTRLAGGSTDTQYF.

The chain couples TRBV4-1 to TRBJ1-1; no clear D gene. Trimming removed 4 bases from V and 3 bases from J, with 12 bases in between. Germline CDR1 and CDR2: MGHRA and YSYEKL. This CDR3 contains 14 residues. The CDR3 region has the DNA TGCGCCAGCAGCCTAGGGAGTGGGGACACTGAAGCTTTCTTT. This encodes CASSLGSGDTEAFF.

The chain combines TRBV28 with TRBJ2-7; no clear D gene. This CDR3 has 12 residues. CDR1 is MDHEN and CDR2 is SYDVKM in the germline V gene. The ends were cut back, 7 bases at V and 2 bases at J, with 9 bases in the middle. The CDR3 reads CASISAAYEQYF. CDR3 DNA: TGTGCCAGCATCAGCGCCGCCTACGAGCAGTACTTC.

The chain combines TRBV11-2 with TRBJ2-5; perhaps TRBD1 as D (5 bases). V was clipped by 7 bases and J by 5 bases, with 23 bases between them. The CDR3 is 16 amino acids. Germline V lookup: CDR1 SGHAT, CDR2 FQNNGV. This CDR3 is CASTNGQGLDRETQYF. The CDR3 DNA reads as TGTGCCAGCACCAACGGGCAGGGCCTCGATAGGGAGACCCAGTACTTC. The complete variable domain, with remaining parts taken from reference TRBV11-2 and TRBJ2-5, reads EAGVAQSPRYKIIEKRQSVAFWCNPISGHATLYWYQQILGQGPKLLIQFQNNGVVDDSQLPKDRFSAERLKGVDSTLKIQPAKLEDSAVYLCASTNGQGLDRETQYFGPGTRLLVL.

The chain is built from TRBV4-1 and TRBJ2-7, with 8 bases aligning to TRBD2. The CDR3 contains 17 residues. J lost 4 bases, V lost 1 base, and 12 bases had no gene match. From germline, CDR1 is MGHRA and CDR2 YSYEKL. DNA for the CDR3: TGCGCCAGCAGCCAAGCCCCCAGCGGGAGAATTGTTTACGAGCAGTACTTC. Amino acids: CASSQAPSGRIVYEQYF.

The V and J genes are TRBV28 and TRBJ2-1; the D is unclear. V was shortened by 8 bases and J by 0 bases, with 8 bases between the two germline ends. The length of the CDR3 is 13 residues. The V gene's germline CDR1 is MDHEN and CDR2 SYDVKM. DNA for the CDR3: TGTGCCAGCGACGGCGGCTCCTACAATGAGCAGTTCTTC. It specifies CASDGGSYNEQFF.

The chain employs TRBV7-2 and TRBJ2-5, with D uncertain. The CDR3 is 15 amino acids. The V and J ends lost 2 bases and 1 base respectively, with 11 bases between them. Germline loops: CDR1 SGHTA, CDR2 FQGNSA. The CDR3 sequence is CASSLFLTVQETQYF. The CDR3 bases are TGTGCCAGCAGCTTATTTCTAACGGTCCAAGAGACCCAGTACTTC.

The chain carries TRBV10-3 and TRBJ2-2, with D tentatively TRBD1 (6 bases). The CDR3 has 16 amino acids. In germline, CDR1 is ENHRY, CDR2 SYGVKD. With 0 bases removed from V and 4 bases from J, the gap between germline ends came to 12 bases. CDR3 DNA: TGTGCCATCAGTGAGTCGAACAGGGCCAGCACCGGGGAGCTGTTTTTT. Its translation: CAISESNRASTGELFF.

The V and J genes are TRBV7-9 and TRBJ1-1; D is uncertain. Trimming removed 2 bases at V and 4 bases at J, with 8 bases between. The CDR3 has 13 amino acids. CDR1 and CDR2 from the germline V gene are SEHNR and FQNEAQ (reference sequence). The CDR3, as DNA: TGTGCCAGCAGCTTATTTGCCGGCACTGAAGCTTTCTTT. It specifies CASSLFAGTEAFF.

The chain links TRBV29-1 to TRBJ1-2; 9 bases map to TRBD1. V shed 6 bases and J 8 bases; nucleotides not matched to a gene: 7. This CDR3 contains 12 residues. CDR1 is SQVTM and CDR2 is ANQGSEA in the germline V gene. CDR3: CSVGGQGSGYTF. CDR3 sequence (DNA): TGCAGCGTGGGGGGACAGGGAAGCGGCTACACCTTC.

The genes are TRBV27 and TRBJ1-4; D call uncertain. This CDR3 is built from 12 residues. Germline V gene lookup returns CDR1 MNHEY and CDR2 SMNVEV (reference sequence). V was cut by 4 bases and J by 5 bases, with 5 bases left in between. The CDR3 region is CASSSRNEKLFF. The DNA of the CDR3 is TGTGCCAGCAGTTCCAGGAATGAAAAACTGTTTTTT.

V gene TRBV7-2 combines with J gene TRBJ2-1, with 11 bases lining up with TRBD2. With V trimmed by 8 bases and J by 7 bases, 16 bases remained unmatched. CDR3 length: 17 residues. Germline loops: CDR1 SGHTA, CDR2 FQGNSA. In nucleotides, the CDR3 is TGTGCCAGCGCTTTGCTCCTAGCGGGAGGTAAGGAGAATGAGCAGTTCTTC. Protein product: CASALLLAGGKENEQFF.

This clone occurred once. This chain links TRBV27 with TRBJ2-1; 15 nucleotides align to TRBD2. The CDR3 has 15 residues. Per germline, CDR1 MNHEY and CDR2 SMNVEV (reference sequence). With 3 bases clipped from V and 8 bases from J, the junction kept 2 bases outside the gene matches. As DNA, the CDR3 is TGTGCCAGCAGTTTGGGACTAGCGGGAGGATATGAGCAGTTCTTC. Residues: CASSLGLAGGYEQFF.

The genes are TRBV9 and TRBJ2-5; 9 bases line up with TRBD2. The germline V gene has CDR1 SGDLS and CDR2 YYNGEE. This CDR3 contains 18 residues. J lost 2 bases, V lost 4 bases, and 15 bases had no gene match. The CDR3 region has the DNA TGTGCCAGCAGCTTCGGGCCTAGCGGGATTGTGGAGCAAGAGACCCAGTACTTC. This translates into CASSFGPSGIVEQETQYF.

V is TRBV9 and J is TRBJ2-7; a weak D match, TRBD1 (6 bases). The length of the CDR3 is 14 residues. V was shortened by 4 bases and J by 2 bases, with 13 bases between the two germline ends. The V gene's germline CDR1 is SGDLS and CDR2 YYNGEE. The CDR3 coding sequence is TGTGCCAGCAGCCCCCGGGACAAAACCTACGAGCAGTACTTC. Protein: CASSPRDKTYEQYF.

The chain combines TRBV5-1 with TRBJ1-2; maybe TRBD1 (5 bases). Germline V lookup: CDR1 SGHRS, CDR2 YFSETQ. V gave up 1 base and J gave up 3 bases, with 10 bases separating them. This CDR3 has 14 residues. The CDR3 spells CASSLIGGDYGYTF. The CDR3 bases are TGCGCCAGCAGCTTGATTGGGGGGGACTATGGCTACACCTTC. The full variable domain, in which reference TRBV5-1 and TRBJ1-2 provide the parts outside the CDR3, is KAGVTQTPRYLIKTRGQQVTLSCSPISGHRSVSWYQQTPGQGLQFLFEYFSETQRNKGNFPGRFSGRQFSNSRSEMNVSTLELGDSALYLCASSLIGGDYGYTFGSGTRLTVV.